A single sample gave rise to the 30 T cell receptor beta chains below, sequenced in a study of blood T cell repertoires in COVID-19. The protocol was immunoSEQ multiplex PCR, while the TCRdb copy is restricted to in-frame clones and leaves out a portion. This sample has about 110,000 clones, with about nine tenths found just once. The sample taken for sequencing was peripheral blood. These receptors were taken from a human donor in a cohort sampled during active COVID-19.

V and J are TRBV18 and TRBJ2-7; D call uncertain. The CDR3 extends over 15 amino acids. V lost 3 bases to trimming and J lost 6 bases, with 18 bases between them. CDR1 and CDR2 from the germline V gene are KGHSH and LQKENI. The CDR3 loop reads CASSPTPTADREQYF. CDR3 in DNA: TGTGCCAGCTCACCGACCCCCACGGCGGATCGCGAGCAGTACTTC. Full variable domain (rest looked up from reference TRBV18 and TRBJ2-7): NAGVMQNPRHLVRRRGQEARLRCSPMKGHSHVYWYRQLPEEGLKFMVYLQKENIIDESGMPKERFSAEFPKEGPSILRIQQVVRGDSAAYFCASSPTPTADREQYFGPGTRLTVT.

V gene TRBV29-1 combines with J gene TRBJ2-7, with 9 nucleotides matching TRBD1. With V trimmed by 6 bases and J by 2 bases, 8 bases remained unmatched. This CDR3 is 14 amino acids long. Looked up from germline, CDR1 is SQVTM and CDR2 is ANQGSEA. The CDR3 nucleotides read TGCAGCGTGATTACATGGGACAGGGCCTACGAGCAGTACTTC. Amino acids: CSVITWDRAYEQYF.

The V call is TRBV5-1, the J call TRBJ1-3; 7 bases fit TRBD1. The germline V gene encodes CDR1 SGHRS and CDR2 YFSETQ. V lost 0 bases to trimming and J lost 5 bases; unmatched junction nucleotides: 2. The CDR3 contains 14 residues. The CDR3 DNA sequence: TGCGCCAGCAGCTTGGGACAGGGCCGAAACACCATATATTTT. Its translation is CASSLGQGRNTIYF.

The V gene is TRBV6-6, the J gene TRBJ2-7, with D possibly TRBD2 on 5 matching bases. Germline loops: CDR1 MNHNY, CDR2 SVGAGI (reference sequence). There are 12 residues in the CDR3. The V gene lost 5 bases and the J gene lost 3 bases, with 8 bases spanning the gap. The CDR3 sequence: CASSQADYEQYF. In DNA form, the CDR3 reads TGTGCCAGCAGTCAAGCGGACTACGAGCAGTACTTC.

The rearrangement links TRBV5-1 to TRBJ1-1; a possible D gene is TRBD1 (5 bases). The V gene's germline CDR1 is SGHRS and CDR2 YFSETQ. The CDR3 runs to 16 residues. The V gene lost 4 bases and the J gene lost 4 bases, with 20 bases spanning the gap. The CDR3 spells CASSHGRDPGVTEAFF. CDR3 bases: TGCGCCAGCAGCCACGGGAGGGACCCAGGAGTCACTGAAGCTTTCTTT.

The chain uses TRBV24-1 and TRBJ1-2; 8 bases map to TRBD1. The CDR3 is made up of 15 amino acids. J lost 2 bases, V lost 1 base, and 2 bases had no gene match. The germline V gene has CDR1 KGHDR and CDR2 SFDVKD. The CDR3 loop is CATSDLSGGNYGYTF. For the CDR3, the DNA is TGTGCCACCAGTGATTTATCAGGGGGCAACTATGGCTACACCTTC.

The rearrangement uses TRBV28 and TRBJ2-6; D is ambiguous. Trimming pared 8 bases from V and 1 base from J, leaving 12 bases between. The CDR3 length is 15 residues. Germline V gene lookup returns CDR1 MDHEN and CDR2 SYDVKM. The chain's CDR3 is CASGSAGSGANVLTF. DNA of the CDR3: TGTGCCAGCGGGTCCGCCGGGTCTGGGGCCAACGTCCTGACTTTC.

The rearrangement links TRBV5-1 to TRBJ2-1; no reliable D call. CDR3 length: 16 residues. Germline loops: CDR1 SGHRS, CDR2 YFSETQ. V lost 2 bases to trimming and J lost 4 bases, with 16 bases between them. CDR3 coding DNA: TGCGCCAGCAGCTTAGTGAGCCCAGGATTGTACAATGAGCAGTTCTTC. Its protein product is CASSLVSPGLYNEQFF.

The rearrangement links TRBV4-1 to TRBJ1-2, with 7 bases identical to TRBD1. With 3 bases clipped from V and 1 base from J, the junction kept 5 bases outside the gene matches. Per germline, CDR1 MGHRA and CDR2 YSYEKL. The CDR3 contains 15 residues. The CDR3 coding sequence is TGCGCCAGCAGCCAGCGGACAGGCTTTAACTATGGCTACACCTTC. It yields the protein CASSQRTGFNYGYTF.

The rearrangement joins TRBV9 to TRBJ2-1; D perhaps matches TRBD2 (6 bases). V gave up 2 bases and J gave up 0 bases, with 9 bases separating them. The CDR3 has 15 amino acids. Germline V gives CDR1 SGDLS, CDR2 YYNGEE. CDR3 sequence (DNA): TGTGCCAGCAGCGTTCGTAGCGGCTCCTACAATGAGCAGTTCTTC. It encodes CASSVRSGSYNEQFF.

This clone showed up just once. The rearrangement links TRBV29-1 to TRBJ2-7; TRBD2 might be the D (6 bases). Trimming cost V 0 bases and J 1 base, with 13 bases left between them. The CDR3 covers 15 residues. CDR1 is SQVTM, CDR2 ANQGSEA, per germline. CDR3 in DNA: TGCAGCGTTGAAGATTCTGTCGGGGGATCCTACGAGCAGTACTTC. It encodes CSVEDSVGGSYEQYF.

The genes are TRBV28 and TRBJ2-3, with a tentative D call TRBD2 (5 bases). The CDR3 totals 11 residues. Trimming pared 7 bases from V and 8 bases from J, leaving 10 bases between. From germline, CDR1 is MDHEN and CDR2 SYDVKM. CDR3 in DNA: TGTGCCAGCATCCGGGGTGGTACGCAGTATTTT. Translation gives CASIRGGTQYF.

About this clone: Germline and junction disagree at one end, which may indicate a read error. The V and J genes are TRBV5-1 and TRBJ2-2; tentative D call: TRBD1 (6 bases). CDR1 is SGHRS and CDR2 is YFSETQ in the germline V gene. The CDR3 sequence is 14 residues long. The CDR3 loop reads CASSLDSYTGELFF. As DNA, the CDR3 is TGCGCCAGCAGTTTGGACAGCTACACCGGGGAGCTGTTTTTT.

The chain is built from TRBV6-1 and TRBJ2-1; 8 nucleotides agree with TRBD1. CDR3 size: 17 residues. V lost 1 base to trimming and J lost 3 bases; unmatched junction nucleotides: 8. The germline V gene has CDR1 MNHNS and CDR2 SASEGT. The CDR3 region is CASSEVLRQGIYNEQFF. In DNA form, the CDR3 reads TGTGCCAGCAGTGAAGTATTGAGACAGGGGATCTACAATGAGCAGTTCTTC.

V is TRBV7-8 and J is TRBJ2-7, with 8 bases matching TRBD2. Germline loops: CDR1 SGHVS, CDR2 FQNEAQ. J gave up 4 bases and V 6 bases, and 11 bases lay outside the gene matches. The CDR3 is made up of 15 amino acids. This chain's CDR3 is CASREVSGRGYEQYF. The CDR3, as DNA: TGTGCCAGCAGGGAAGTGAGCGGGAGAGGATACGAGCAGTACTTC.

This chain connects TRBV29-1 to TRBJ1-1, with D tentatively TRBD1 (5 bases). Germline CDR1 and CDR2: SQVTM and ANQGSEA. This CDR3 has 13 amino acids. V was trimmed by 2 bases and J by 4 bases, leaving 11 bases between them. The CDR3 bases are TGCAGCGTTGAACCCCGGGGGGGCACTGAAGCTTTCTTT. This gives the protein CSVEPRGGTEAFF.

The chain recombines TRBV24-1 with TRBJ2-2; D might be TRBD2 (6 bases). The CDR3 has 17 residues. Germline lookup yields CDR1 KGHDR and CDR2 SFDVKD. V was trimmed by 2 bases and J by 6 bases, leaving 18 bases between them. CDR3 bases: TGTGCCACCAGTGATTGGGCGGGAAGCTCCAACCCCGGGGAGCTGTTTTTT. Translation: CATSDWAGSSNPGELFF.

This chain links TRBV5-6 with TRBJ1-1; perhaps TRBD1 as D (6 bases). V was cut by 4 bases and J by 3 bases, with 16 bases left in between. This CDR3 has 15 residues. The V gene's germline CDR1 is SGHDT and CDR2 YYEEEE. In nucleotides, the CDR3 is TGTGCCAGCAGCCTAAGGGGGTTAAGAGACACTGAAGCTTTCTTT. This encodes CASSLRGLRDTEAFF.

The rearrangement joins TRBV2 to TRBJ1-5; 7 bases are shared with TRBD1. There are 15 residues in the CDR3. Germline V lookup: CDR1 SNHLY, CDR2 FYNNEI. Germline trimming cut 6 bases from V and 3 bases from J; bases unmatched to any gene: 8. CDR3 DNA sequence: TGTGCCAGCAGGGACAGGAACGTGGACAATCAGCCCCAGCATTTT. Translated: CASRDRNVDNQPQHF. Full variable domain (missing parts from reference TRBV2 and TRBJ1-5): EPEVTQTPSHQVTQMGQEVILRCVPISNHLYFYWYRQILGQKVEFLVSFYNNEISEKSEIFDDQFSVERPDGSNFTLKIRSTKLEDSAMYFCASRDRNVDNQPQHFGDGTRLSIL.

The chain couples TRBV19 to TRBJ2-3; 10 nucleotides align to TRBD2. The ends lost 10 bases at V and 2 bases at J; junction bases unmatched: 18. The CDR3 is made up of 18 amino acids. Germline V gene lookup returns CDR1 LNHDA and CDR2 SQIVND (reference sequence). DNA for the CDR3: TGTGCCACCCCCCAGGAGGGCCTAGCGGGAGACCCCACAGATACGCAGTATTTT. Protein sequence: CATPQEGLAGDPTDTQYF.

The V gene is TRBV2, the J gene TRBJ2-7; D unresolved. CDR3 length: 12 residues. Germline-derived CDR1 and CDR2 are SNHLY and FYNNEI. Deletions cut 6 bases from V and 3 bases from J, with 9 bases between. CDR3 sequence reads: CASRAGLYEQYF. CDR3 coding DNA: TGTGCCAGCAGGGCTGGCCTCTACGAGCAGTACTTC.

The sample holds one count of this clone. This chain uses TRBV18 with TRBJ1-5, with D tentatively TRBD1 (5 bases). CDR1 and CDR2 (germline): KGHSH, LQKENI. This CDR3 is 14 amino acids long. Trimming pared 4 bases from V and 1 base from J, leaving 8 bases between. CDR3 DNA sequence: TGTGCCAGCTCACAGGGACTGAGCAATCAGCCCCAGCATTTT. Encoded protein: CASSQGLSNQPQHF.

A few counts support this clone. The V and J genes are TRBV5-1 and TRBJ1-5; a weak D match, TRBD1 (5 bases). There are 15 residues in the CDR3. The V gene's germline CDR1 is SGHRS and CDR2 YFSETQ. V was trimmed by 4 bases and J by 0 bases, leaving 11 bases between them. In DNA form, the CDR3 reads TGCGCCAGCAGCCCCCAGGGTCTTAGCAATCAGCCCCAGCATTTT. Encoded protein: CASSPQGLSNQPQHF. Full variable domain (rest looked up from reference TRBV5-1 and TRBJ1-5): KAGVTQTPRYLIKTRGQQVTLSCSPISGHRSVSWYQQTPGQGLQFLFEYFSETQRNKGNFPGRFSGRQFSNSRSEMNVSTLELGDSALYLCASSPQGLSNQPQHFGDGTRLSIL.

The chain joins TRBV29-1 to TRBJ2-1; D unclear. CDR3 size: 12 residues. Germline CDR1 and CDR2: SQVTM and ANQGSEA. The CDR3 here is CKVRGAYNEQFF. The CDR3 DNA reads TGCAAAGTCCGTGGAGCTTACAATGAGCAGTTCTTC.

The V gene is TRBV5-5, the J gene TRBJ1-1; TRBD1 agrees at 10 bases. CDR3 length equals 15 residues. The germline gives CDR1 SGHKS, CDR2 YYEKEE (reference sequence). After removal of 2 bases from V and 4 bases from J, the junction contained 5 bases not matched to a gene. CDR3 bases: TGTGCCAGCAGCTTACAGGACAGGGGGGGCACTGAAGCTTTCTTT. Residues: CASSLQDRGGTEAFF.

This chain connects TRBV4-2 to TRBJ1-5; no clear D gene. Trimming pared 0 bases from V and 3 bases from J, leaving 3 bases between. Germline V gives CDR1 LGHNA, CDR2 YNFKEQ. The CDR3 covers 13 residues. This chain's CDR3 is CASSQDNNQPQHF. The CDR3 coding sequence is TGTGCCAGCAGCCAAGATAACAATCAGCCCCAGCATTTT.

V is TRBV1 and J is TRBJ1-5; TRBD1, the table's D call, was not compared with the DNA. TRBV1 counts as a pseudogene. The CDR3 is made up of 16 amino acids. The DNA of the CDR3 is TGCACCAGCAGCAAGGGGACAGGGCCGGGCAATCAGCCCCAGCATTTT. Its translation: CTSSKGTGPGNQPQHF.

This chain connects TRBV5-1 to TRBJ1-3; tentative D call: TRBD1 (6 bases). The CDR3 is 15 residues long. Trimming removed 1 base at V and 2 bases at J, with 10 bases between. Per germline, CDR1 SGHRS and CDR2 YFSETQ. The CDR3 region has the DNA TGCGCCAGCAGCTTGACAGGGCAGGCTGGAAACACCATATATTTT. Translation: CASSLTGQAGNTIYF.

This chain joins TRBV10-3 and TRBJ1-2, with a possible D match to TRBD1 (5 bases). Germline lookup yields CDR1 ENHRY and CDR2 SYGVKD. Trimming pared 6 bases from V and 1 base from J, leaving 15 bases between. The CDR3 is 15 residues long. Written as DNA, the CDR3 is TGTGCCATCAGCGACCAGGGTTTTGTTAACTATGGCTACACCTTC. It codes for CAISDQGFVNYGYTF.

This chain joins TRBV4-1 and TRBJ1-4; D remains unclear. This CDR3 is 13 amino acids long. V was shortened by 0 bases and J by 13 bases, with 12 bases between the two germline ends. Germline V gene sequence: CDR1 MGHRA, CDR2 YSYEKL. CDR3 nucleotides: TGCGCCAGCAGCCAAGATAGGAGGGTATCACTGTTTTTT. It translates to CASSQDRRVSLFF.